This T cell receptor (beta chain) stems from a study of identical twins. Study-wide findings and caveats: The study reached conclusions through statistical analysis that was cross-sectional, not following the same donors. Analyses of zero insertions could, in part, be confounded by invariant MAIT and iNKT cells.

CDR3 length equals 16 residues. The V segment lost 5 bases and the J segment 2 bases; nucleotides outside the gene matches: 12. CDR1 is SQVTM, CDR2 ANQGSEA, per germline. The cDNA had a unique molecular identifier and a template-switch universal primer site. TCRdb itself ran the 5' RACE reads through MiXCR, one entry per CDR3 protein. The sample carries about 700,000 distinct CDR3 sequences, 8.6% recorded once. Donors were all healthy Caucasians. This clonotype was detected ten times or more. Its specificity is unknown. These data also formed part of another study, on yellow fever vaccine responses in identical twins.

The chain couples TRBV29-1 to TRBJ2-1, with 7 nucleotides matching TRBD1. The source material was PBMCs. The TCR comes from a woman aged 18-35 years in good health. The CDR3 reads CSVIGGTGLTYNEQFF. The CDR3 DNA reads as TGCAGCGTTATAGGGGGCACAGGTCTTACCTACAATGAGCAGTTCTTC.